This is a list of T cell receptor beta chains from one sample in a study of T cells in Graves' hyperthyroidism and ophthalmopathy. TCRdb reprocessed the multiplex PCR reads via MiXCR and lists one record per CDR3 protein. The data hold about 99,000 distinct CDR3 sequences, with over 45% observed a single time. The sequencing sample was made of blood. All receptors come from a man in his forties or fifties with Graves' hyperthyroidism. Both conserved end residues are part of each CDR3. The D gene is left open where the match is weak. Size is stated for part of the rows, as once, few or many counts, or as a class when the clone is expanded.

d_call,j_call,clone_size,v_call,cdr3_nt,cdr3_aa
.,TRBJ1-1,many,TRBV5-1,TGCGCCAGCAGCTTGGCGCGGCGGATTGAAGACACTGAAGCTTTCTTT,CASSLARRIEDTEAFF
.,TRBJ1-2,.,TRBV29-1,TGCAGCGTTTCTGACAGGCGATACTATGGCTACACCTTC,CSVSDRRYYGYTF
.,TRBJ1-4,few,TRBV6-1,TGTGCCAGCATCCCAAGGGGAGGGGGACTTAATGAAAAACTGTTTTTT,CASIPRGGGLNEKLFF
.,TRBJ2-7,many,TRBV9,TGTGCCAGCAGTCCACCCAGGAGCTACGAGCAGTACTTC,CASSPPRSYEQYF
TRBD1,TRBJ2-7,.,TRBV29-1,TGCAGCGTTGAGGGTCTAGATCCGACAGGGGTGTACGAGCAGTACTTC,CSVEGLDPTGVYEQYF
.,TRBJ2-3,many,TRBV2,TGTGCCAGCAGGGACAGATCTAGCACAGATACGCAGTATTTT,CASRDRSSTDTQYF
TRBD1,TRBJ1-1,many,TRBV10-3,TGTGCCATCAGTGGGGGGACAGAGCCCCCGCTGAACACTGAAGCTTTCTTT,CAISGGTEPPLNTEAFF
TRBD1,TRBJ2-7,.,TRBV20-1,TGCAGTGCTAGAGACTCGGGACAGGGGGCCTACGAGCAGTACTTC,CSARDSGQGAYEQYF
TRBD1,TRBJ2-7,many,TRBV2,TGTGCCAGCACACACAGGGGGTCCTACGAGCAGTACTTC,CASTHRGSYEQYF
.,TRBJ1-6,once,TRBV7-2,TGTGCCAGCAGCCTCGGTGGGGCACGGAATTCACCCCTCCACTTT,CASSLGGARNSPLHF
.,TRBJ2-7,.,TRBV5-1,TGCGCCAGCAGTACCCAGGGGGGCTACGAGCAGTACTTC,CASSTQGGYEQYF
.,TRBJ1-6,many,TRBV7-8,TGTGCCAGCAGGCCGGCTGGGCAGACAGTCAGCTCCTATAATTCACCCCTCCACTTT,CASRPAGQTVSSYNSPLHF
TRBD2,TRBJ2-3,.,TRBV9,TGTGCCAGCAGCGCAGAGGGGAGGGGCACAGATACGCAGTATTTT,CASSAEGRGTDTQYF
TRBD2,TRBJ2-5,.,TRBV5-1,TGCGCCAGCAGGGTAGGCGGGGGGACCCAGTACTTC,CASRVGGGTQYF
TRBD1,TRBJ2-7,.,TRBV20-1,TGCAGTGCTAGAGTTGGGACAGGGATCTACGAGCAGTACTTC,CSARVGTGIYEQYF
TRBD1,TRBJ1-2,many,TRBV15,TGTGCCACCGGGACAGGGGCCGGGGTGATTGGCTACACCTTC,CATGTGAGVIGYTF
.,TRBJ2-1,.,TRBV5-1,TGCGCCAGCAGCTTGGCCGAGGCGGGCAATGAGCAGTTCTTC,CASSLAEAGNEQFF
TRBD1,TRBJ1-2,.,TRBV6-6,TGTGCCAGCAGTCCGACAGGGGGGCATGAGGGCTACACCTTC,CASSPTGGHEGYTF
.,TRBJ2-2,.,TRBV20-1,TGCAGTGCTAGCGGGGACACGGGGAACACCGGGGAGCTGTTTTTT,CSASGDTGNTGELFF
.,TRBJ1-1,many,TRBV7-9,TGTGCCAGCAGCTTAGTCCGCGGCCAACACACTGAAGCTTTCTTT,CASSLVRGQHTEAFF
TRBD1,TRBJ1-6,many,TRBV5-1,TGCGCCAGCAGCCAAGCCGACAGGGGGCATTCACCCCTCCACTTT,CASSQADRGHSPLHF
TRBD1,TRBJ1-1,many,TRBV5-1,TGCGCCAGCAGCTCACAGGGGACTGAAGCTTTCTTT,CASSSQGTEAFF